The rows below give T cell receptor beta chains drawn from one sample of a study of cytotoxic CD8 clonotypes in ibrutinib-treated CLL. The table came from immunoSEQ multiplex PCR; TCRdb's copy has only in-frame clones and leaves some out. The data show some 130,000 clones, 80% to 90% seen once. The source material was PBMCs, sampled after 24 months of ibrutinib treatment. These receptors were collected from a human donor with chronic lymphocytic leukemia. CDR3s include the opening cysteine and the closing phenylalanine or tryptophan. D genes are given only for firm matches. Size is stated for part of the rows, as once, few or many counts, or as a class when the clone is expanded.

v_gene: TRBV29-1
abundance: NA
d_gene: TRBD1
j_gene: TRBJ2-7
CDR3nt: TGCAGCGTTGAAGAAATTGGGACAGCATACGAGCAGTACTTC
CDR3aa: CSVEEIGTAYEQYF

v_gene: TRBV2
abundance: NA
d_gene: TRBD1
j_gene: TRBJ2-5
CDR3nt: TGTGCCAGCAGTGGGGCTAGGGGGCGGGAGACCCAGTACTTC
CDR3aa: CASSGARGRETQYF

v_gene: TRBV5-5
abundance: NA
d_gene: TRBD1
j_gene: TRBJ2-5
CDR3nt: TGTGCCAGCAGCCATAGTACAGGGGACCAAGAGACCCAGTACTTC
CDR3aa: CASSHSTGDQETQYF

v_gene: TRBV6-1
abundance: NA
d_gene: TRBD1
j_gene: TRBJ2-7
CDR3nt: TGTGCCAGCAGTGAACCGGGACAGGGGTACGAGCAGTACTTC
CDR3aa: CASSEPGQGYEQYF

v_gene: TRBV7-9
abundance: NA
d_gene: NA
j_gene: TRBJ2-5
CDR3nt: TGTGCCAGCAGCCTGAGGATTATCCAAGAGACCCAGTACTTC
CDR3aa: CASSLRIIQETQYF

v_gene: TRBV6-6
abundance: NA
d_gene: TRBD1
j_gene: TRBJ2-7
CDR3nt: TGTGCCAGCAGTACCCCGGGACAGGGCGCCTACGAGCAGTACTTC
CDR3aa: CASSTPGQGAYEQYF

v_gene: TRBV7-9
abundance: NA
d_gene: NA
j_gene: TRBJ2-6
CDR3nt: TGTGCCAGCAGCTTAACACAGGGTTCCGGGGCCAACGTCCTGACTTTC
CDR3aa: CASSLTQGSGANVLTF

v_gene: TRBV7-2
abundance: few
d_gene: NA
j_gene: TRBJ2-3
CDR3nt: TGTGCCAGCAGCTTAACCCTCCTTATGGACCAGACGGGGCAGTATTTT
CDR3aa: CASSLTLLMDQTGQYF

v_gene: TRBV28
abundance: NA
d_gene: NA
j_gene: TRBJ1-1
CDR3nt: TGTGCCAGCACAAAGGGACCCAACACTGAAGCTTTCTTT
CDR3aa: CASTKGPNTEAFF

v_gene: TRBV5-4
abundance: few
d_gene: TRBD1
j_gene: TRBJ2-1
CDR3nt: TGTGCCAGCAGCCGGGGACAGGGGGCAGGTTCCTACAATGAGCAGTTCTTC
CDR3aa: CASSRGQGAGSYNEQFF

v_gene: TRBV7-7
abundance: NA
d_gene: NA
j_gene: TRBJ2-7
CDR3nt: TGTGCCAGCAGCTTGGAGGGGGGCGAGCAGTACTTC
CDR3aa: CASSLEGGEQYF

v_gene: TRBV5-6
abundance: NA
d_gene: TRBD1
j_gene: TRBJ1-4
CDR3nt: TGTGCCAGTGGGACAGGGGGCAGGGGTGAAAAACTGTTTTTT
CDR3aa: CASGTGGRGEKLFF

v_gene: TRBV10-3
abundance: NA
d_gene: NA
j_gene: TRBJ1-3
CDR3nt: TGTGCCATCAGTCAGGGAAAGGGAAACACCATATATTTT
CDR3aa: CAISQGKGNTIYF

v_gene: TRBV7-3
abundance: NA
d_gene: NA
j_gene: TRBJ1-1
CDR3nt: TGTGCCAGCAGCTTAACAAGGATGAACACTGAAGCTTTCTTT
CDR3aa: CASSLTRMNTEAFF

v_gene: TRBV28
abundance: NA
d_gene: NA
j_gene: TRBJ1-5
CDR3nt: TGTGCCAGCAGCCAGAATCAGCCCCAGCATTTT
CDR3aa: CASSQNQPQHF

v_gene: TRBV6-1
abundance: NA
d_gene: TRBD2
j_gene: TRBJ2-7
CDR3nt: TGTGCCAGCAGTGAATGGGGAGCGGGGGCACAGACCTACGAGCAGTACTTC
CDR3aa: CASSEWGAGAQTYEQYF

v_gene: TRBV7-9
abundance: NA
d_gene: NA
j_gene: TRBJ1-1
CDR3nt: TGTGCCAGCAGCTTTATACAGACAAACACTGAAGCTTTCTTT
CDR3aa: CASSFIQTNTEAFF

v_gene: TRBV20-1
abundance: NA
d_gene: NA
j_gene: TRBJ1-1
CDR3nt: TGCAGTGCTCTGCGGTGGGTGGAAGCTTTCTTT
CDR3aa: CSALRWVEAFF

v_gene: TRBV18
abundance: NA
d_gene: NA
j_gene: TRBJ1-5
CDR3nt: TGTGCCAGCTCACCACGGGAAAATCAGCCCCAGCATTTT
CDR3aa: CASSPRENQPQHF

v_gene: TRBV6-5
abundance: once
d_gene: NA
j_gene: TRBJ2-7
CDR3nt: TGTGCTACCTGCAGCCCCCGGGCGGTGGAGCAGTACTTC
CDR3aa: CATCSPRAVEQYF

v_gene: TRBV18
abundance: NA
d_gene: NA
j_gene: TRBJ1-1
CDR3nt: TGTGCCACCCGAGGTTACATGAACACTGAAGCTTTCTTT
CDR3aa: CATRGYMNTEAFF

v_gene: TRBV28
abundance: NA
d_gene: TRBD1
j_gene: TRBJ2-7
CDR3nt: TGTGCCAGCAGTTCAGGGGGTAGTAACCTCCCCTACGAGCAGTACTTC
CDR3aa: CASSSGGSNLPYEQYF

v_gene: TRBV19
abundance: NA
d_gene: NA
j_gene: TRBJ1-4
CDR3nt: TGTGCCAGTAGTATGGACATGAATGAAAAACTGTTTTTT
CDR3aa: CASSMDMNEKLFF

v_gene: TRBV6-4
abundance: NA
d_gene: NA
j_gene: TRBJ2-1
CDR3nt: TGTGCCAGCAGTGACTCAGGGCAGTCCTACAATGAGCAGTTCTTC
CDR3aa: CASSDSGQSYNEQFF

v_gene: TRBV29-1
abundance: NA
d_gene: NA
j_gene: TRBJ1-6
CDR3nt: TGCAGCGTTGCTCCATATCCACAAAGTTCAGGGAGCTCCTATAATTCACCCCTCCACTTT
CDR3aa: CSVAPYPQSSGSSYNSPLHF

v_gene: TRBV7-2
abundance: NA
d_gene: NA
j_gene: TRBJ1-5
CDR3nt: TGTGCCAGCAGCCCATATAGCAATCAGCCCCAGCATTTT
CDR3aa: CASSPYSNQPQHF

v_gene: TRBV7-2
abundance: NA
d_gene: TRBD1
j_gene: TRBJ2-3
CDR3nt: TGTGCCAGCAGCTTGCGAGGGGGCGGCACAGATACGCAGTATTTT
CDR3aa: CASSLRGGGTDTQYF

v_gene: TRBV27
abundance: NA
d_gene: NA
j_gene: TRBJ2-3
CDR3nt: TGTGCCAGCAGCTCCCGGGACTGGTTGGGTTTTGTCACAACAGATACGCAGTATTTT
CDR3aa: CASSSRDWLGFVTTDTQYF

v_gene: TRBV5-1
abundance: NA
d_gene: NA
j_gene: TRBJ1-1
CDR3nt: TGCGCCAGCAAGGAGTCCACTGAAGCTTTCTTT
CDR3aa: CASKESTEAFF

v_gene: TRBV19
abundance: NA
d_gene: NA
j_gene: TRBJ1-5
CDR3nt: TGTGCCAGTAGTACTAGGACTGATAGCAATCAGCCCCAGCATTTT
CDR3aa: CASSTRTDSNQPQHF

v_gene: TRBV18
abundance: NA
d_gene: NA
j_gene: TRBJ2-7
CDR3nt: TGTGCCAGCTCGGGGGACTACGAGCAGTACTTC
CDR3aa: CASSGDYEQYF

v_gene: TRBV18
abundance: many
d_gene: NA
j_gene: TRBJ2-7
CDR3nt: TGTGCCAGCTCACCACCTATACACACTAGCTCCTACGAGCAGTACTTC
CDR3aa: CASSPPIHTSSYEQYF

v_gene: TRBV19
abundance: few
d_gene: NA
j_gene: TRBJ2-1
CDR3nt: TGTGCCAGTAGTGCGGACGAGCAGAGTGAGCAGTTCTTC
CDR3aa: CASSADEQSEQFF

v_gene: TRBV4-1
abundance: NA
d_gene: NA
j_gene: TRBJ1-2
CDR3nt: TGCGCCAGCAGCCAAGTGCGGGACGGCCGCTATGGCTACACCTTC
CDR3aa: CASSQVRDGRYGYTF

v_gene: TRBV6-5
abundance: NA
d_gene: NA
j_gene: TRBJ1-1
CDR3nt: TGTGCCAGCAGCCTGACGGGTGACACTGAAGCTTTCTTT
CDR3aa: CASSLTGDTEAFF

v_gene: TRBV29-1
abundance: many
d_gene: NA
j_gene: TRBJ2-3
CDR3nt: TGCAGCGTTATCGGGGATGGAGGGACTAGCACAGATACGCAGTATTTT
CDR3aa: CSVIGDGGTSTDTQYF

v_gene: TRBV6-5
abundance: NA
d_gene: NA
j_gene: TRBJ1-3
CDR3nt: TGTGCCAGCAGTACTCTTAGGACGGGCGGAAACACCATATATTTT
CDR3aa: CASSTLRTGGNTIYF

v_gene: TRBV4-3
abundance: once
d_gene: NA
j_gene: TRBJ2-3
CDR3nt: TGCGCCAGCAGCCAAGAAATGGTTGGGGCAGAGAGCACAGATACGCAGTATTTT
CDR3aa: CASSQEMVGAESTDTQYF

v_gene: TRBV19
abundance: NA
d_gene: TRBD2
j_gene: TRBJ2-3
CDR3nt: TGTGCCAGTAGGACTAGCGGGGGGAGCACAGATACGCAGTATTTT
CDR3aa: CASRTSGGSTDTQYF

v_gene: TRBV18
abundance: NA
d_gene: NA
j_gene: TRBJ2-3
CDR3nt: TGTGCCAGCTCAACTCGGGAGTTTCTACGCACAGATACGCAGTATTTT
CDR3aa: CASSTREFLRTDTQYF

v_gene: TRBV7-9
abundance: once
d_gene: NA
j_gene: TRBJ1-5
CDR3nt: TGTGCCAGCAGCTTAGACGTCTCGTGGGGAGGAAATCAGCCCCAGCATTTT
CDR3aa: CASSLDVSWGGNQPQHF

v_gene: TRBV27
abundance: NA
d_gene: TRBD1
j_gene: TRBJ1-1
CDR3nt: TGTGCCAGCAGTTTAGGGACAGTGAACACTGAAGCTTTCTTT
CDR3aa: CASSLGTVNTEAFF

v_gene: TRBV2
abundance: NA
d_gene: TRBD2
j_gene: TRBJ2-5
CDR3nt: TGTGCCAGCAAATTGGGTTCGGGACTAGCGGGAGTGGAGACCCAGTACTTC
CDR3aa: CASKLGSGLAGVETQYF

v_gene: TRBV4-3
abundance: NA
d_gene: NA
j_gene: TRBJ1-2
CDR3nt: TGCGCCAGCAGCCAAGGCCGTCAGGTCAACTATGGCTACACCTTC
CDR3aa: CASSQGRQVNYGYTF

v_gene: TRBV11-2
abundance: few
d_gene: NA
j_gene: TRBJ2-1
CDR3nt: TGTGCCAGCAGCAGCCGGGCCTACAATGAGCAGTTCTTC
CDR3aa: CASSSRAYNEQFF

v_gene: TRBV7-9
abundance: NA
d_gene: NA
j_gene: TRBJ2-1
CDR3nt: TGTGCCAGCAGCTTAAGTAACGGTCGGGATGAGCAGTTCTTC
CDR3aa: CASSLSNGRDEQFF

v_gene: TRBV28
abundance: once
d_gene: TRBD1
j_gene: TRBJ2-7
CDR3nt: TGTGCCAGCAGTTTAGGCGGACAGGGTGGCGAGCAGTACTTC
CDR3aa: CASSLGGQGGEQYF

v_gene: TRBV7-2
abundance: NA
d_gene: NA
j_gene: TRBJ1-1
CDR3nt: TGTGCCAGCAGCCTACGGTCGGGGAACACTGAAGCTTTCTTT
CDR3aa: CASSLRSGNTEAFF

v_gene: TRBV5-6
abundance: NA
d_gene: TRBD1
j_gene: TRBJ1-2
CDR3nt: TGTGCCAGCAGCTTTGTGACAGGGGGCGCCTTTACCTATGGCTACACCTTC
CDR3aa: CASSFVTGGAFTYGYTF

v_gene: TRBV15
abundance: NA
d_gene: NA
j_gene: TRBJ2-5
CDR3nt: TGTGCCACCAGCAGGGACACAGAGACCCAGTACTTC
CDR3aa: CATSRDTETQYF

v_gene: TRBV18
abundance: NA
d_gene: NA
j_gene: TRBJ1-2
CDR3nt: TGTGCCAGCTCACCCCCGGGACCTGGGGGCTACACCTTC
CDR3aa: CASSPPGPGGYTF

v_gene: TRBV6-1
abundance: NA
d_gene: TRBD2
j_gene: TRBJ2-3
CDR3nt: TGTGCCAGCAGTGAAGCCTCGACTAGCGGGAGGGCCCAGTATTTT
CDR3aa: CASSEASTSGRAQYF

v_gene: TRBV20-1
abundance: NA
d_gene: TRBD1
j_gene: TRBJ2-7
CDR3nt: TGCAGTGCTCCGGACAGGGACGAGCAGTACTTC
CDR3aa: CSAPDRDEQYF

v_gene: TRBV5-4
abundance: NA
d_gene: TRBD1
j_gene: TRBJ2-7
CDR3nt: TGTGCCAGCAGCTCCCGGGTATCCGCCGGGACAGGGGTCTCCGAGCAGTACTTC
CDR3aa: CASSSRVSAGTGVSEQYF

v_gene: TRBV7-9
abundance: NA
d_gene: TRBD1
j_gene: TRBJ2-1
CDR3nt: TGTGCCAGCAGCGCCTCGAGGTGGGGACAGGGGGACAATGAGCAGTTCTTC
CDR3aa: CASSASRWGQGDNEQFF

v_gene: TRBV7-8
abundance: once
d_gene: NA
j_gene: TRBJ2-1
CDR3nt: TGTGCCAGCAGCTTCAAATCCAGGGCCCTCAGCTCCTACAATGAGCAGTTCTTC
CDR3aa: CASSFKSRALSSYNEQFF

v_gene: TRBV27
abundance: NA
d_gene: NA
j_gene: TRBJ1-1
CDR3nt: TGTGCCAGCAAACTCGAACAGGTGAACACTGAAGCTTTCTTT
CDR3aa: CASKLEQVNTEAFF